The present TCR beta chain was sequenced within a study of blood T cell repertoires in COVID-19. Study-wide background: Sites in the United States, Italy and Spain provided acute and convalescent COVID-19 samples.

In germline, CDR1 is SQVTM, CDR2 ANQGSEA. Trimming shortened V by 5 bases and J by 0 bases, and 11 bases separated the two germline ends. The CDR3 has 13 residues. Study processing details: Nucleated cell number was recorded as an estimate derived from reference gene primer amplification. Sequencing was performed with immunoSEQ multiplex PCR; in TCRdb, only in-frame clones are kept and a portion is missing. V and J calls and clone size come straight from that table; D and trimming were deduced from the DNA. Of about 110,000 clones listed, roughly 80% are singletons. The source is a human donor in a cohort sampled during active or convalescent COVID-19. This rearrangement joins TRBV29-1 to TRBJ2-7; D possibly corresponds to TRBD2 (6 bases). Sequenced input: peripheral blood. The DNA of the CDR3 is TGCAGCGTTCTCGGGGGAGGCTCCTACGAGCAGTACTTC. It encodes CSVLGGGSYEQYF.